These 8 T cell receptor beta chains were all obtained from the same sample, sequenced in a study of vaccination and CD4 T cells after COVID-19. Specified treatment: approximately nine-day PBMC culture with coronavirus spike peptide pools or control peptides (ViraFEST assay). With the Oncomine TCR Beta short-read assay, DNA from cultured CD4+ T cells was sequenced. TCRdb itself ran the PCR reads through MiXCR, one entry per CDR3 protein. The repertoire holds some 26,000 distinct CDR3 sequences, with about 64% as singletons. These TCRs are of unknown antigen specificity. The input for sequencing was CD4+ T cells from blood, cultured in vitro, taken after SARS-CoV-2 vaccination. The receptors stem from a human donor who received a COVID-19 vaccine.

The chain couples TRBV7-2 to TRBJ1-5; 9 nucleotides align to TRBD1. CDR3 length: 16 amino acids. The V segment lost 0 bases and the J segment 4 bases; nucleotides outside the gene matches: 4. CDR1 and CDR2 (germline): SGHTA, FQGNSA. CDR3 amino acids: CASSLALDRGNQPQHF. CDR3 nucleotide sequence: TGTGCCAGCAGCTTAGCATTAGACAGGGGGAATCAGCCCCAGCATTTT.

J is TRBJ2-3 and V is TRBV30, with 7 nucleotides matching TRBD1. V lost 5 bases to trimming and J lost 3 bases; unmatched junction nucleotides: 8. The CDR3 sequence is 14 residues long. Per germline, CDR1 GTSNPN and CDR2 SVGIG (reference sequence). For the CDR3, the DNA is TGTGCCTGGGGGTACAGGGGCTTTACAGATACGCAGTATTTT. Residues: CAWGYRGFTDTQYF.

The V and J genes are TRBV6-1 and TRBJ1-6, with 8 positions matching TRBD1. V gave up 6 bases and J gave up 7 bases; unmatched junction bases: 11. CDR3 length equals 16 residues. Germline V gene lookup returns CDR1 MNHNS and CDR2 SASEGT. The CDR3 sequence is CASRDLTGAGNSPLHF. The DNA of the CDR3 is TGTGCCAGCAGAGACCTGACAGGGGCAGGGAATTCACCCCTCCACTTT.

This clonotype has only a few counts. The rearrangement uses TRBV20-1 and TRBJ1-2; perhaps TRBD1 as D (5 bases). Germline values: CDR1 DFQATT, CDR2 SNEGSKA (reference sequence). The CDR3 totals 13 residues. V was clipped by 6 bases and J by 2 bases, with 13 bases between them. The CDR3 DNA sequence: TGCAGTGCCGTACCGGGACGGAACTATGGCTACACCTTC. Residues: CSAVPGRNYGYTF.

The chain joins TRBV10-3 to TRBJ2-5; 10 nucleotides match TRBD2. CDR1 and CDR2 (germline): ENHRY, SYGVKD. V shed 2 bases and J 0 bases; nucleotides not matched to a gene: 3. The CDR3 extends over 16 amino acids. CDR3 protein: CAISETAGGNQETQYF. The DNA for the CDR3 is TGTGCCATCAGTGAGACAGCGGGGGGGAACCAAGAGACCCAGTACTTC.

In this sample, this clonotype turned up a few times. CDR3: CSAESQGRYGYTF. The CDR3 coding sequence is TGCAGCGCAGAATCACAGGGGCGGTATGGCTACACCTTC. This chain joins TRBV29-1 and TRBJ1-2; 7 bases line up with TRBD1. Trimming took 7 bases from V and 5 from J; bases not matched to a gene: 10. CDR1 and CDR2 (germline): SQVTM, ANQGSEA. This CDR3 is 13 amino acids long.

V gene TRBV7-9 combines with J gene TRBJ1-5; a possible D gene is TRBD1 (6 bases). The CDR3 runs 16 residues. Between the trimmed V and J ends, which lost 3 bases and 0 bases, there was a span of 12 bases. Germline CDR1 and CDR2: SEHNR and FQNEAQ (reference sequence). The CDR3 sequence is CASSLERDTSNQPQHF. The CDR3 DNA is TGTGCCAGCAGCTTGGAGAGGGACACTAGCAATCAGCCCCAGCATTTT. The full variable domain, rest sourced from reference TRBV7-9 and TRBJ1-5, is DTGVSQNPRHKITKRGQNVTFRCDPISEHNRLYWYRQTLGQGPEFLTYFQNEAQLEKSRLLSDRFSAERPKGSFSTLEIQRTEQGDSAMYLCASSLERDTSNQPQHFGDGTRLSIL.

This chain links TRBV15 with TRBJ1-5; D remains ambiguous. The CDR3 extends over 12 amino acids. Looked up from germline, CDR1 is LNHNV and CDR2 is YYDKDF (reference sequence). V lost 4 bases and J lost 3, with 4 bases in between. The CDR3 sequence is CATSTVNQPQHF. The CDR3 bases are TGTGCCACCAGCACAGTCAATCAGCCCCAGCATTTT.